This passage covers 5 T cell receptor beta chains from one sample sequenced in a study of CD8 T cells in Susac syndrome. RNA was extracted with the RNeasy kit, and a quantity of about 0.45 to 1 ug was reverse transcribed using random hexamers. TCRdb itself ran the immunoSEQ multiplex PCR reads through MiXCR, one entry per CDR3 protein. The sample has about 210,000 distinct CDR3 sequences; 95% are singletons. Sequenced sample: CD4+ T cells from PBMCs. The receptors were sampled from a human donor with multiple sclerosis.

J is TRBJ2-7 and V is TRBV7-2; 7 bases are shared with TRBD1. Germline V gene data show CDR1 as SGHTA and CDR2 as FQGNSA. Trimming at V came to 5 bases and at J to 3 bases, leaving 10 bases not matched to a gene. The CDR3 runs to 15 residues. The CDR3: CASSVSGTAVYEQYF. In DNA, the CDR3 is TGTGCCAGCAGCGTATCCGGGACAGCTGTCTACGAGCAGTACTTC.

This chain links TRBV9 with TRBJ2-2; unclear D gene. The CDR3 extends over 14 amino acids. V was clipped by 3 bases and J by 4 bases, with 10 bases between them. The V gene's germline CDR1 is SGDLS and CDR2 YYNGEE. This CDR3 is CASSGPSGTGELFF. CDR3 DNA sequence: TGTGCCAGCAGCGGACCCTCGGGCACCGGGGAGCTGTTTTTT.

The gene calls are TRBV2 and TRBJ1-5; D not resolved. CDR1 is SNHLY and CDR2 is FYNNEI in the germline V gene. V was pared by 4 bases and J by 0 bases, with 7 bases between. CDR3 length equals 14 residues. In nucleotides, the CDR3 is TGTGCCAGCAGTGGGCAGGCTAGCAATCAGCCCCAGCATTTT. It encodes CASSGQASNQPQHF.

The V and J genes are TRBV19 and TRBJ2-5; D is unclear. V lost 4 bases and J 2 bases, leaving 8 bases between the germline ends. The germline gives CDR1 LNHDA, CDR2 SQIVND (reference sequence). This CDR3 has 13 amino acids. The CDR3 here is CASSTPNQETQYF. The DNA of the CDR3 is TGTGCCAGTAGTACCCCCAATCAAGAGACCCAGTACTTC.

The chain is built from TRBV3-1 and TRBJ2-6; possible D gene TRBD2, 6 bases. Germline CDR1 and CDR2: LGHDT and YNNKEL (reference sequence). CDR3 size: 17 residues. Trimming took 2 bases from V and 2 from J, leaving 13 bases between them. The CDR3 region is CASSQRMAGTGANVLTF. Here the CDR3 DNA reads TGTGCCAGCAGCCAAAGAATGGCGGGGACTGGGGCCAACGTCCTGACTTTC.